This T cell receptor (beta chain) was found in a study of chemoradiotherapy in HPV16-positive cancers. Produced via immunoSEQ multiplex PCR; TCRdb's table is partial and in-frame only. The sample has fewer than 16,000 clones, 78% seen once; the top ten hold roughly 9.6%. The CDR3 extends over 15 amino acids. V lost 4 bases and J 1 base, leaving 12 bases between the germline ends. CDR1 and CDR2 from the germline V gene are SGHTS and YDEGEE. This clone appeared a few times. The source of this sequence is a human donor with HPV-associated anogenital cancer. The chain couples TRBV5-8 to TRBJ1-5; D is undetermined. This material was obtained from a patient who underwent chemoradiotherapy. The CDR3: CASSHPLESNQPQHF. The CDR3, as DNA: TGTGCCAGCAGCCACCCCCTGGAGAGCAATCAGCCCCAGCATTTT.